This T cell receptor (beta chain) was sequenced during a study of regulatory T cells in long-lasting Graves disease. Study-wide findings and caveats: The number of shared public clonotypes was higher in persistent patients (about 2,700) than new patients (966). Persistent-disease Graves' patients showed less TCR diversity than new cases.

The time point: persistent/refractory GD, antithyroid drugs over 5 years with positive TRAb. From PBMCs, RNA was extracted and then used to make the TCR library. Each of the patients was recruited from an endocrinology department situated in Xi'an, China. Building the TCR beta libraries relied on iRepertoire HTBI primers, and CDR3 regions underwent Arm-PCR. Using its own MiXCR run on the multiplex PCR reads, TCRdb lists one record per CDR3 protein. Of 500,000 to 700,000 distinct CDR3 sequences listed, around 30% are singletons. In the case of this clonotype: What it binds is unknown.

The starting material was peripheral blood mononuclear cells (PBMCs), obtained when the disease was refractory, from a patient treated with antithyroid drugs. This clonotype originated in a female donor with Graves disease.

As DNA, the CDR3 is TGTGCCAGCAGCCAAGACCCCATAGCGCCCCAGCATTTT. It yields the protein CASSQDPIAPQHF. V and J are TRBV3-1 and TRBJ1-5; no clear D. V lost 0 bases, J lost 9 bases, and 9 bases lay in between. Germline assignment: CDR1 LGHDT and CDR2 YNNKEL (reference sequence). The CDR3 runs 13 residues.